The present T cell receptor beta chain was sequenced within a study of blood T cells in healthy people across ages. In the study overall: When template switching was applied, about one barcoded beta molecule was captured per two T cells.

The people who gave samples were healthy Caucasians from Russia, aged about 6 to 95. Each sample used at least 6 million PBMCs. Trimming cost V 3 bases and J 6 bases; bases outside gene matches: 11. Germline CDR1 is SGDLS and CDR2 is YYNGEE. CDR3 size: 17 residues. Sample-barcoded 5' priming and a J-beta primer mix drove a second PCR of about 6 to 12 cycles. All samples gave at least 3 million CDR3-containing paired-end reads. A single record per CDR3 protein comes from TCRdb applying MiXCR to the 5' RACE reads. The sample includes some 1.4 million distinct CDR3 sequences, around 39% seen only once; the top ten take roughly 7.7%.

The rearrangement links TRBV9 to TRBJ2-3, with 12 bases fitting TRBD2. The TCR sequence derives from a woman under 30 in good health. Sequencing was carried out using blood. CDR3 in amino acids: CASSGRLAGDRLDTQYF. The CDR3 region has the DNA TGTGCCAGCAGCGGCCGACTAGCGGGGGACAGGTTGGATACGCAGTATTTT.